These 27 T cell receptor beta chains originate from one sample sequenced in a study of beta chain features in type 1 diabetes. Sequenced material consisted of expressed TCRB transcripts (all of the isolated RNA was reverse transcribed). Sequenced by immunoSEQ multiplex PCR; TCRdb stores in-frame clones only, minus some. This table holds roughly 450,000 clones, around 14% found once. The sample was naive CD4+ T cells from blood. These receptors all stem from a man aged 25-40 years in good health.

There are a few counts of this clone. This chain joins TRBV5-1 and TRBJ2-5, with TRBD2 matching over 12 bases. This CDR3 is built from 18 residues. The germline V gene encodes CDR1 SGHRS and CDR2 YFSETQ. After removal of 4 bases from V and 7 bases from J, the junction contained 17 bases not matched to a gene. CDR3 nucleotides: TGCGCCAGCAGCCGGACGACTAGCGGGGGAGGGGCCCCAATGACCCAGTACTTC. Residues: CASSRTTSGGGAPMTQYF.

This clone was observed a few times. The rearrangement links TRBV29-1 to TRBJ1-1; TRBD1 agrees at 10 bases. V lost 8 bases and J lost 2; bases outside the gene matches: 5. The CDR3 has 13 amino acids. Looked up from germline, CDR1 is SQVTM and CDR2 is ANQGSEA. The CDR3 is CSLSTGGNTEAFF. CDR3 bases: TGCAGCCTGTCGACAGGGGGCAACACTGAAGCTTTCTTT.

The chain uses TRBV9 and TRBJ1-2; tentatively, D is TRBD1 (5 bases). The germline gives CDR1 SGDLS, CDR2 YYNGEE. The CDR3 spans 15 residues. V lost 4 bases and J lost 0, with 13 bases in between. CDR3 residues: CASSTRDGSNYGYTF. The DNA of the CDR3 is TGTGCCAGCAGCACACGGGACGGATCTAACTATGGCTACACCTTC.

This clone has only a few counts. At one end the junction does not follow the germline gene, possibly because of a read error. The rearrangement links TRBV7-7 to TRBJ2-1; 13 nucleotides line up with TRBD2. The CDR3 loop spans 15 amino acids. The germline gives CDR1 SSHAT, CDR2 FNYEAQ (reference sequence). CDR3: CASSVGTSGANEQFF. The DNA for the CDR3 is TGTGCTAGCAGCGTCGGGACTAGCGGGGCCAATGAGCAGTTCTTC.

The chain has TRBV6-5 and TRBJ2-6; D uncertain. CDR1 is MNHEY and CDR2 is SVGAGI in the germline V gene. CDR3 length: 13 residues. Trimming left V 11 bases short and J 0 bases short, with 8 bases between. The CDR3 spells CAVRLSGANVLTF. As DNA, the CDR3 is TGTGCCGTAAGGCTCTCTGGGGCCAACGTCCTGACTTTC.

The chain carries TRBV7-8 and TRBJ1-1, with 7 nucleotides matching TRBD1. Germline V gene data show CDR1 as SGHVS and CDR2 as FQNEAQ. The J segment lost 0 bases and the V segment lost 0 bases, leaving 4 bases of the junction unmatched. The CDR3 is made up of 16 amino acids. This chain's CDR3 is CASSLANRGVNTEAFF. The CDR3 region has the DNA TGTGCCAGCAGCTTAGCGAACAGGGGAGTGAACACTGAAGCTTTCTTT.

V and J are TRBV9 and TRBJ2-5, with a possible D match to TRBD2 (6 bases). Germline V gene data show CDR1 as SGDLS and CDR2 as YYNGEE. V gave up 2 bases and J gave up 4 bases, with 15 bases separating them. CDR3 length: 15 residues. For the CDR3, the DNA is TGTGCCAGCAGCGTCTCACCCGGGAGCGGAGAGACCCAGTACTTC. It is translated as CASSVSPGSGETQYF.

The chain is built from TRBV30 and TRBJ2-7; 7 bases map to TRBD1. Germline V lookup: CDR1 GTSNPN, CDR2 SVGIG (reference sequence). With V trimmed by 3 bases and J by 1 base, 3 bases remained unmatched. The CDR3 sequence is 13 residues long. In nucleotides, the CDR3 is TGTGCCTGGAGCGACAGGGATTCCTACGAGCAGTACGTC. Residues: CAWSDRDSYEQYV.

This clone occurred many times. The genes are TRBV13 and TRBJ1-1; D call uncertain. Germline lookup yields CDR1 PRHDT and CDR2 FYEKMQ (reference sequence). V dropped 4 bases and J dropped 11 bases, with 11 bases sitting between them. The CDR3 runs 11 residues. In DNA, the CDR3 is TGTGCCAGCAGCTCCGTGGCTCCGGCTTTCTTT. Residues: CASSSVAPAFF.

This clone was observed a few times. The CDR3 DNA follows: TGTGCCAGCAGCCAAGATATCTCTTACGAGCAGTACGTC. It encodes CASSQDISYEQYV. This chain connects TRBV4-2 to TRBJ2-7; D unclear. Germline loops: CDR1 LGHNA, CDR2 YNFKEQ. The CDR3 runs 13 residues. V was trimmed by 0 bases and J by 4 bases, leaving 7 bases between them.

J is TRBJ2-1 and V is TRBV7-9; TRBD2 matches at 14 bases. CDR3 length: 17 residues. From germline, CDR1 is SEHNR and CDR2 FQNEAQ (reference sequence). With 5 bases clipped from V and 8 bases from J, the junction kept 11 bases outside the gene matches. In DNA form, the CDR3 reads TGTGCCAGCAGCGCGCCACCCGGGACTAGCGGGGGCCATGAGCAGTTCTTC. Translating it yields CASSAPPGTSGGHEQFF.

The V and J genes are TRBV29-1 and TRBJ2-1; 7 nucleotides line up with TRBD1. Trimming took 6 bases from V and 6 from J; bases not matched to a gene: 5. Germline CDR1 is SQVTM and CDR2 is ANQGSEA. This CDR3 has 12 residues. Here the CDR3 DNA reads TGCAGCGTAGGACAGGCGGCCAATGAGCAGTTCTTC. Protein sequence: CSVGQAANEQFF.

This rearrangement joins TRBV27 to TRBJ2-1, with TRBD2 identical over 9 bases. CDR3 length equals 16 residues. The germline gives CDR1 MNHEY, CDR2 SMNVEV (reference sequence). Trimming at V came to 7 bases and at J to 3 bases, leaving 10 bases not matched to a gene. CDR3 protein: CASNRRTSVVYNEQFF. The CDR3 DNA reads as TGTGCCAGCAACCGCCGGACTAGCGTGGTCTACAATGAGCAGTTCTTC.

This clone appeared a few times. This chain joins TRBV10-3 and TRBJ2-7, with D uncertain. Trimming pared 4 bases from V and 0 bases from J, leaving 13 bases between. The CDR3 extends over 15 amino acids. Germline-derived CDR1 and CDR2 are ENHRY and SYGVKD. The CDR3 is CAISGVGKSSYEQYF. In DNA, the CDR3 is TGTGCCATCAGTGGAGTAGGGAAGAGCTCCTACGAGCAGTACTTC.

This sequence joins TRBV7-8 and TRBJ2-5; 10 nucleotides line up with TRBD1. J gave up 4 bases and V 5 bases, and 7 bases lay outside the gene matches. This CDR3 is built from 15 residues. Per the germline V gene, CDR1 is SGHVS and CDR2 is FQNEAQ. The CDR3 sequence is CASSPRDRGLETQYF. CDR3 DNA sequence: TGTGCCAGCAGCCCCCGGGACAGGGGACTAGAGACCCAGTACTTC.

This clone has only a few counts. The V and J genes are TRBV29-1 and TRBJ1-1; 7 nucleotides line up with TRBD1. The CDR3 covers 17 residues. The germline V gene encodes CDR1 SQVTM and CDR2 ANQGSEA. The V gene end was trimmed by 5 bases and the J gene end by 2 bases; junction bases not matched to a gene: 17. The CDR3 is CSVSGQVWGLSNTEAFF. CDR3 DNA sequence: TGCAGCGTTAGCGGACAGGTTTGGGGTCTTAGTAACACTGAAGCTTTCTTT.

This clone was observed a handful of times. The chain recombines TRBV7-9 with TRBJ2-7; 9 bases map to TRBD2. V lost 5 bases, J lost 6 bases, and 8 bases stayed unmatched. The CDR3 is made up of 14 amino acids. Germline loops: CDR1 SEHNR, CDR2 FQNEAQ (reference sequence). The DNA for the CDR3 is TGTGCCAGCAGCCCGCGCGGGGGGGCCCGCGAGCAGTACTTC. Translation: CASSPRGGAREQYF.

The chain has TRBV7-9 and TRBJ2-1, with 11 nucleotides matching TRBD2. Germline lookup yields CDR1 SEHNR and CDR2 FQNEAQ (reference sequence). The CDR3 runs 18 residues. Trimming cost V 2 bases and J 2 bases; bases outside gene matches: 8. Here the CDR3 reads CASSLLFLAGGTYNEQFF. In DNA form, the CDR3 reads TGTGCCAGCAGCTTACTCTTCCTAGCGGGGGGAACCTACAATGAGCAGTTCTTC.

This chain connects TRBV12-5 to TRBJ2-2; 7 bases map to TRBD2. V was pared by 5 bases and J by 1 base, with 7 bases of the junction left unmatched. Germline V gene sequence: CDR1 LGHNT, CDR2 FRNRAP. This CDR3 region has 16 residues. DNA for the CDR3: TGTGCTAGTGGTGGGAGTAGCGGGCAGAACACCGGGGAGCTGTTTTTT. Translating it yields CASGGSSGQNTGELFF.

This clone was seen more than once but under ten times. At one boundary the junction diverges from the germline segment, which might be a read error. This chain uses TRBV29-1 with TRBJ2-5, with D possibly TRBD1 on 6 matching bases. This CDR3 is built from 14 residues. CDR1 is SQVTM, CDR2 ANQGSEA, per germline. CDR3 nucleotides: TGCAGCGGTGAAGGCTGGGACACTCGGGAGACCCAGTACTTC. Protein sequence: CSGEGWDTRETQYF.

This clone was counted only a few times. V and J are TRBV18 and TRBJ2-1, with a tentative D call TRBD2 (7 bases). Deletions cut 1 base from V and 3 bases from J, with 16 bases between. CDR3 length equals 17 residues. Germline V gives CDR1 KGHSH, CDR2 LQKENI. Written as DNA, the CDR3 is TGTGCCAGCTCACCACTGGAGAGCGGGACAAACTACAATGAGCAGTTCTTC. It encodes CASSPLESGTNYNEQFF. The full variable domain, completed using reference TRBV18 and TRBJ2-1, is NAGVMQNPRHLVRRRGQEARLRCSPMKGHSHVYWYRQLPEEGLKFMVYLQKENIIDESGMPKERFSAEFPKEGPSILRIQQVVRGDSAAYFCASSPLESGTNYNEQFFGPGTRLTVL.

This clone was seen more than once but under ten times. J is TRBJ2-5 and V is TRBV4-2; 11 bases are a match to TRBD2. Germline V lookup: CDR1 LGHNA, CDR2 YNFKEQ. This CDR3 contains 15 residues. V lost 4 bases and J lost 5; bases outside the gene matches: 6. Here the CDR3 reads CASSPGLAGGETQYF. CDR3 nucleotides: TGTGCCAGCAGCCCCGGACTAGCGGGCGGGGAGACCCAGTACTTC.

This clone was observed a handful of times. The V call is TRBV18, the J call TRBJ2-1; the D gene is possibly TRBD1 (5 bases). The ends were cut back, 3 bases at V and 9 bases at J, with 12 bases in the middle. Per the germline V gene, CDR1 is KGHSH and CDR2 is LQKENI. The CDR3 runs to 13 residues. The CDR3 sequence: CASSPSRGGEQFF. CDR3 in DNA: TGTGCCAGCTCACCCAGTAGGGGTGGTGAGCAGTTCTTC.

The chain is built from TRBV30 and TRBJ2-4; 8 nucleotides align to TRBD1. J was trimmed by 7 bases and V by 3 bases; bases with no gene match: 5. The CDR3 length is 13 residues. Germline loops: CDR1 GTSNPN, CDR2 SVGIG (reference sequence). In nucleotides, the CDR3 is TGTGCCTGGAGCGGACAGGGTTGGAACATTCAGTACTTC. Translation: CAWSGQGWNIQYF.

The genes are TRBV14 and TRBJ1-5; D gene ambiguous. CDR1 is SGHDN and CDR2 is FVKESK in the germline V gene. Between the trimmed V and J ends, which lost 1 base and 5 bases, there was a span of 6 bases. The CDR3 consists of 13 residues. The CDR3 nucleotides are TGTGCCAGCAGCCAAGGACTTGATCAGCCCCAGCATTTT. Its translation is CASSQGLDQPQHF.

The gene calls are TRBV5-6 and TRBJ1-5; TRBD1 is a possible D gene (5 bases). V was shortened by 3 bases and J by 4 bases, with 14 bases between the two germline ends. In germline, CDR1 is SGHDT, CDR2 YYEEEE. The CDR3 extends over 15 amino acids. CDR3 protein: CASSSLRQTNQPQHF. The DNA of the CDR3 is TGTGCCAGCAGCTCGCTCCGACAGACTAATCAGCCCCAGCATTTT.

The chain employs TRBV19 and TRBJ2-5, with D possibly being TRBD2 (6 bases). The germline CDR1 and CDR2 sequences are LNHDA and SQIVND (reference sequence). CDR3 length: 13 amino acids. V shed 3 bases and J shed 7 bases, with 12 bases lying between them. CDR3 bases: TGTGCCAGTAGTATTTCTGGGGAGGTGACCCAGTACTTC. Translating it yields CASSISGEVTQYF.